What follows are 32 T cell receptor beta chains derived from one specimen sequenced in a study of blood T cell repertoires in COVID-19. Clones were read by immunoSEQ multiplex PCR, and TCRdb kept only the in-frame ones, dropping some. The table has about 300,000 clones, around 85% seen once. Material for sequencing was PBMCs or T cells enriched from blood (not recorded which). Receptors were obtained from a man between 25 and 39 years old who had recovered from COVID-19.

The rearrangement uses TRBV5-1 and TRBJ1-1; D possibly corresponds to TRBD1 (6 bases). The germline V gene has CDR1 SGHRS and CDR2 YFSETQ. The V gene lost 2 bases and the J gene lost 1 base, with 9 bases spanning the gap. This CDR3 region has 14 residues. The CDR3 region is CASSFQDRNTEAFF. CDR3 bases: TGCGCCAGCAGCTTCCAGGACAGGAACACTGAAGCTTTCTTT.

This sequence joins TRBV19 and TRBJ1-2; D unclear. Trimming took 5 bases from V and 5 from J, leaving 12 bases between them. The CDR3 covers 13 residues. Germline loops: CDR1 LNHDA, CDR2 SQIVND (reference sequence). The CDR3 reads CASSPYDNYGYTF. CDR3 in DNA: TGTGCCAGTAGTCCCTATGACAATTATGGCTACACCTTC.

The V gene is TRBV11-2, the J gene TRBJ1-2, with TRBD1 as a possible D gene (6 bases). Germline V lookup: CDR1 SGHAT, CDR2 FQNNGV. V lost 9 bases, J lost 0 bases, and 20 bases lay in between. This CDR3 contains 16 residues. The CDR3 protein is CASRPAGAPSNYGYTF. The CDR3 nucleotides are TGTGCCAGTCGACCGGCAGGGGCTCCGTCTAACTATGGCTACACCTTC.

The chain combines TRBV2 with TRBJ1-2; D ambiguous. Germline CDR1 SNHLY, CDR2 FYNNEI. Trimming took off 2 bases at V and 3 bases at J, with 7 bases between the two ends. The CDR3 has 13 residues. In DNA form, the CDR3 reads TGTGCCAGCAGTGAATCCGGGTACTATGGCTACACCTTC. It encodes CASSESGYYGYTF.

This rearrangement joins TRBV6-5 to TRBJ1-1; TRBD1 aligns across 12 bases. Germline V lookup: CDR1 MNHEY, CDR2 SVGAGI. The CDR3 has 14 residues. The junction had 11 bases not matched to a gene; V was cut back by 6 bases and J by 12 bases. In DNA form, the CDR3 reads TGTGCCAGCAGCCTAGGGACAGGGGGCGCGGAGACTTTCTTT. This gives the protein CASSLGTGGAETFF.

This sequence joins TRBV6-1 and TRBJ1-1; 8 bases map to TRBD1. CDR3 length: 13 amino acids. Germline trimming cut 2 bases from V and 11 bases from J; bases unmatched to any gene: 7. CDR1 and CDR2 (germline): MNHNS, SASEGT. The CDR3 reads CASSEIGQGQAFF. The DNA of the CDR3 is TGTGCCAGCAGTGAAATAGGACAGGGACAGGCTTTCTTT.

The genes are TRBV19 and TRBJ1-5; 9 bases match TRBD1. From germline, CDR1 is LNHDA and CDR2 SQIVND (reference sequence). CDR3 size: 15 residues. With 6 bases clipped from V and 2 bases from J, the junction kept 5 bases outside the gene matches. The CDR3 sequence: CASSPGQGGNQPQHF. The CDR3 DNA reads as TGTGCCAGTAGCCCGGGACAGGGTGGCAATCAGCCCCAGCATTTT.

The CDR3, as DNA: TGTGCCTGGGAGGACAGGGGGCCCTATGGCTACACCTTC. It specifies CAWEDRGPYGYTF. This chain links TRBV30 with TRBJ1-2, with 11 bases lining up with TRBD1. Trimming at V came to 5 bases and at J to 4 bases, leaving 3 bases not matched to a gene. CDR3 size: 13 residues. Germline lookup yields CDR1 GTSNPN and CDR2 SVGIG (reference sequence).

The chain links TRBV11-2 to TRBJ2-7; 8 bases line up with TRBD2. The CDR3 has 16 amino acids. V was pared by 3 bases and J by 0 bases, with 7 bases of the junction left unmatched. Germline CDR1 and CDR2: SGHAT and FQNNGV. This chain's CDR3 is CASSLGPGTSSYEQYF. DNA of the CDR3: TGTGCCAGCAGCTTGGGTCCGGGGACTAGCTCCTACGAGCAGTACTTC.

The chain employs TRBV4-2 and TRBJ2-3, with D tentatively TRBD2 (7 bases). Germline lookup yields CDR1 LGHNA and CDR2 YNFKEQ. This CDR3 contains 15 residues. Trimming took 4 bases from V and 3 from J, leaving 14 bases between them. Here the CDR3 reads CASSLFGGLTDTQYF. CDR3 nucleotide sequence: TGTGCCAGCAGCCTATTCGGGGGGCTGACAGATACGCAGTATTTT.

CDR3 sequence (DNA): TGCGCCAGCAGCTATCAGGGAAACACTGAAGCTTTCTTT. As protein: CASSYQGNTEAFF. The chain joins TRBV5-1 to TRBJ1-1, with a weak D call TRBD1 (5 bases). V lost 3 bases to trimming and J lost 2 bases, with 8 bases between them. Germline lookup yields CDR1 SGHRS and CDR2 YFSETQ. The CDR3 is made up of 13 amino acids.

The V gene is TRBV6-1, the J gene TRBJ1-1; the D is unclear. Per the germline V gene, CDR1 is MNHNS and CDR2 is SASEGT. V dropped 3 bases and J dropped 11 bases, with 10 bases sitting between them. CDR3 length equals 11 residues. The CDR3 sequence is CASSEGVGAFF. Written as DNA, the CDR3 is TGTGCCAGCAGTGAGGGAGTAGGGGCTTTCTTT.

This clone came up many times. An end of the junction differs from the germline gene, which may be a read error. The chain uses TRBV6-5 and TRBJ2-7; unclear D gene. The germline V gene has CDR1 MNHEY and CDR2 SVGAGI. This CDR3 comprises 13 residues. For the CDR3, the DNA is TGTGCCAGCAGTCACTCCAACTCCTACGAGCAGTACTTC. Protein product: CASSHSNSYEQYF.

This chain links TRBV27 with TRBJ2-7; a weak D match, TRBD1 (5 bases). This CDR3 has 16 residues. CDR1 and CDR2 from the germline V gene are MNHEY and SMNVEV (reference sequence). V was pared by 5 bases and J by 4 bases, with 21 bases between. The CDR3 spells CASSPRPGQGIYEQYF. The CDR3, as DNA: TGTGCCAGCAGTCCCCGACCAGGGCAGGGTATATACGAGCAGTACTTC.

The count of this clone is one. CDR3 amino acids: CASSFWSEDRDYGYTF. DNA for the CDR3: TGCGCCAGCAGCTTTTGGTCGGAGGACAGGGATTATGGCTACACCTTC. V usage is TRBV5-1 and J usage is TRBJ1-2, with 8 bases that match TRBD1. Germline V CDR1 and CDR2: SGHRS, YFSETQ. The CDR3 consists of 16 residues. The V segment lost 2 bases and the J segment 5 bases; nucleotides outside the gene matches: 11. Using reference TRBV5-1 and TRBJ1-2 for the parts outside the CDR3, the full variable domain is KAGVTQTPRYLIKTRGQQVTLSCSPISGHRSVSWYQQTPGQGLQFLFEYFSETQRNKGNFPGRFSGRQFSNSRSEMNVSTLELGDSALYLCASSFWSEDRDYGYTFGSGTRLTVV.

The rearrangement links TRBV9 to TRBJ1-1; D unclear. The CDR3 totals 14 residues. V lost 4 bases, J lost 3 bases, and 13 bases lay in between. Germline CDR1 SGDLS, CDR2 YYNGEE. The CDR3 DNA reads TGTGCCAGCAGCCCTCCCCAGGCGCACACTGAAGCTTTCTTT. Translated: CASSPPQAHTEAFF.

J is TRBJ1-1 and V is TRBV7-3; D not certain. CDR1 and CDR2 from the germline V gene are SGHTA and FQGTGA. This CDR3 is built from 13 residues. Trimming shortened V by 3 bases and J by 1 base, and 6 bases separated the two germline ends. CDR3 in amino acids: CASSLSKNTEAFF. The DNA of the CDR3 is TGTGCCAGCAGCTTGTCCAAGAACACTGAAGCTTTCTTT.

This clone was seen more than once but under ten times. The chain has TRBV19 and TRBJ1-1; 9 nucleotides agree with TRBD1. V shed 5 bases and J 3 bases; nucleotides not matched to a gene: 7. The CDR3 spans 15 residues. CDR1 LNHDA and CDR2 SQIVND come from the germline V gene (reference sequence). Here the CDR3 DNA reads TGTGCCAGTAGTCCAGGACAGGGGTCATACACTGAAGCTTTCTTT. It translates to CASSPGQGSYTEAFF.

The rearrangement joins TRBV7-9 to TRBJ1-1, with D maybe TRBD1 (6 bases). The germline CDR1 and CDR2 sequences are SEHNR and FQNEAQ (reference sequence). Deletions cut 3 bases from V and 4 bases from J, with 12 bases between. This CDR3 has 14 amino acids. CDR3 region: CASSFPGGLTEAFF. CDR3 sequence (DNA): TGTGCCAGCAGCTTCCCTGGGGGCCTCACTGAAGCTTTCTTT.

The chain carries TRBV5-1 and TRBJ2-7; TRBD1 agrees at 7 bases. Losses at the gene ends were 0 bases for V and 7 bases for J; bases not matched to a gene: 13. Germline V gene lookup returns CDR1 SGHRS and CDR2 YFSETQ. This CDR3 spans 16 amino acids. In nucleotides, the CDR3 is TGCGCCAGCAGCTTGGTCCAAGGGGGCCCCATTAGGGAGCAGTACTTC. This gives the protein CASSLVQGGPIREQYF.

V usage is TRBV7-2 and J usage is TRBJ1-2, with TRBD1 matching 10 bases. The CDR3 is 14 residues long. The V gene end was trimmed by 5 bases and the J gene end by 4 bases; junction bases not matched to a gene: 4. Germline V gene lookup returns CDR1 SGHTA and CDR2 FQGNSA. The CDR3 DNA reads TGTGCCAGCAGCCCTGGACAGGGGGTCTATGGCTACACCTTC. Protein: CASSPGQGVYGYTF.

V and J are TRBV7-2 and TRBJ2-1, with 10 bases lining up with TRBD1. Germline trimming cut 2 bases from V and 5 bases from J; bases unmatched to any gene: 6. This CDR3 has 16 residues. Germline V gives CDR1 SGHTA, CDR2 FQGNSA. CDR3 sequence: CASSLTGQGVNNEQFF. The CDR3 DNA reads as TGTGCCAGCAGCTTAACAGGACAGGGGGTTAACAATGAGCAGTTCTTC. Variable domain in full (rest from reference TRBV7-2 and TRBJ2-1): GAGVSQSPSNKVTEKGKDVELRCDPISGHTALYWYRQSLGQGLEFLIYFQGNSAPDKSGLPSDRFSAERTGGSVSTLTIQRTQQEDSAVYLCASSLTGQGVNNEQFFGPGTRLTVL.

CDR3 region: CASSRMGAVPLSTF. The CDR3 DNA reads as TGTGCCAGCAGCCGCATGGGGGCGGTCCCACTTAGCACCTTC. The chain joins TRBV6-5 to TRBJ1-2, with TRBD1 as a possible D gene (6 bases). V was clipped by 6 bases and J by 13 bases, with 24 bases between them. Looked up from germline, CDR1 is MNHEY and CDR2 is SVGAGI. The CDR3 covers 14 residues.

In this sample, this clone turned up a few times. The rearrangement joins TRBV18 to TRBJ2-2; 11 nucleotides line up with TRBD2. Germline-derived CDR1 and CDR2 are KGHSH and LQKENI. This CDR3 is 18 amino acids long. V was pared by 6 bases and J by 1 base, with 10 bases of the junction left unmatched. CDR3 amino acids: CASSHLSGGARNTGELFF. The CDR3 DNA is TGTGCCAGCTCCCACCTTAGCGGGGGGGCCCGGAACACCGGGGAGCTGTTTTTT.

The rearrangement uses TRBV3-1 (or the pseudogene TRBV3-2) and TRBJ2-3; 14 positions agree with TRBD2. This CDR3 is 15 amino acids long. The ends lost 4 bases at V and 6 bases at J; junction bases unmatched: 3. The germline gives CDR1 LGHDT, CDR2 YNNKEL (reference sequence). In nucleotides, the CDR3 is TGTGCCAGCAGCCGGACTAGCGGGGGGATGGATACGCAGTATTTT. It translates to CASSRTSGGMDTQYF.

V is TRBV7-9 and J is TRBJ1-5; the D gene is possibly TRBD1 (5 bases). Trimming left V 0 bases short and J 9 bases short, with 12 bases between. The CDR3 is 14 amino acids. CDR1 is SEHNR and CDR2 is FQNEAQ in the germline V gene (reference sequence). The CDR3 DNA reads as TGTGCCAGCAGCTTAGCCAGGGATAGGTCGCCCCAGCATTTT. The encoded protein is CASSLARDRSPQHF.

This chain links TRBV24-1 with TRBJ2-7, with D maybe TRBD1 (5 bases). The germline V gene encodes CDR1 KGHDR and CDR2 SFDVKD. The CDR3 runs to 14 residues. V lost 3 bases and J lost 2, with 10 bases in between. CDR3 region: CATSDETAPYEQYF. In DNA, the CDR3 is TGTGCCACCAGTGATGAGACAGCTCCCTACGAGCAGTACTTC.

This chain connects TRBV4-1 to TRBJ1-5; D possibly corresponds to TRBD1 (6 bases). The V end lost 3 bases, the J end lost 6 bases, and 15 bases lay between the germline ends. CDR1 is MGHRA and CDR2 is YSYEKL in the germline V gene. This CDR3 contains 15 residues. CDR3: CASSHPDRLGQPQHF. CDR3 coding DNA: TGCGCCAGCAGCCACCCCGACAGGTTGGGTCAGCCCCAGCATTTT.

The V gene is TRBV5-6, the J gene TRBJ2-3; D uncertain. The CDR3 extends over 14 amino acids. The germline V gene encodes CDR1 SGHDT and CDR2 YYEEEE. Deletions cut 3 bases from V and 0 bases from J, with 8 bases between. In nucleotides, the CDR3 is TGTGCCAGCAGCTCCGCAGCGAGCACAGATACGCAGTATTTT. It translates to CASSSAASTDTQYF.

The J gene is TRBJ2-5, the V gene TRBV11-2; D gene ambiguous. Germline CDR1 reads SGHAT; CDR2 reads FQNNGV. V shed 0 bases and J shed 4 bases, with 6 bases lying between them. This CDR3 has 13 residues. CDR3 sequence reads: CASSLDLRETQYF. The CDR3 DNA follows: TGTGCCAGCAGCTTAGATCTGAGAGAGACCCAGTACTTC. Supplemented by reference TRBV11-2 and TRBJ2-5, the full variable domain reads EAGVAQSPRYKIIEKRQSVAFWCNPISGHATLYWYQQILGQGPKLLIQFQNNGVVDDSQLPKDRFSAERLKGVDSTLKIQPAKLEDSAVYLCASSLDLRETQYFGPGTRLLVL.

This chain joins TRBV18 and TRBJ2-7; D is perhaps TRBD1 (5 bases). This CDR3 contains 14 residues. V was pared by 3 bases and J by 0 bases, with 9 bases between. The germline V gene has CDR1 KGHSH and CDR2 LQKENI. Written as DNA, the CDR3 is TGTGCCAGCTCACCCCGGACACCCTCCTACGAGCAGTACTTC. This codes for CASSPRTPSYEQYF.

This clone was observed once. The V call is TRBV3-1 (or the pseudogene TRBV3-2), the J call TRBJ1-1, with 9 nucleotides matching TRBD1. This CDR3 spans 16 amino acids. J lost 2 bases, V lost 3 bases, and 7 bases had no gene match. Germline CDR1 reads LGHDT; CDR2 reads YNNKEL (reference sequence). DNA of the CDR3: TGTGCCAGCAGCCAGCATCCGGGACAGGGTAACACTGAAGCTTTCTTT. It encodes CASSQHPGQGNTEAFF.